This TCR beta chain is drawn from a study of T cell repertoires in cytomegalovirus infection (dated by TCRdb to between 2018 and 2021). Looking at the study overall: Peptide stimulations targeted recently identified HLA-C-restricted CMV epitopes, whose presentation resists viral immunomodulation, together with well-studied HLA-B-restricted epitopes. Donor HLA type was relevant to the analysis, as public TCR beta signatures indicated carriage of CMV infection together with the matching HLA type. Overall study results and their limits: In the ex vivo response, HLA-C-restricted CMV-specific TCR beta clonotypes were dominant, and in two of eight donors the single most frequent clonotype came from this HLA-C-restricted group. Cumulative frequency of public TCR beta family members discriminated carriers of CMV infection plus the relevant HLA type in this cohort and an independent 352-donor cohort.

The CDR3 numbers 11 residues from cysteine through phenylalanine. Left in the record is the CDR3 DNA by itself, 33 bases read in frame from the first base. The germline V gene sets CDR1 to SNHLY and CDR2 to FYNNEI. V is clipped by 0 bases and J by 16 bases, and the sequence between their germline boundaries is 10 bases long. This clonotype was picked up a small number of times. There is no known antigen for this receptor. No qualities accompany the bases; no much larger clone lies one base away. TCRdb names Illumina HiSeq 1500 as the instrument used. TCRdb trimmed public reads at Q25 via fastp, called clones via MiXCR and kept in-frame beta chains. Rows merge per CDR3 protein into single entries with the most common DNA and genes. The sample includes 110,000 or so distinct CDR3 sequences, with roughly 31% observed a single time. The leading ten clones occupy roughly two fifths of the sample. The sample's treatment or condition label, in plain terms: in vitro stimulation with specific CMV peptide epitopes to enrich CMV-specific T cells.

The rearranged chain carries TRBV2 and TRBJ2-4, with the D gene not confidently named. The source is a human donor in good health (CMV status not recorded). Some clones in this sample may be carry-over from other donors' samples. The sequenced sample was CD8+ T cells from cultured PBMCs, obtained from culture after CMV antigen stimulation. The sequenced DNA: TGTGCCAGCAGTGAAGCGGCAGCCTCTTACTTC. Its amino acids are CASSEAAASYF.